The T cell receptor beta chain under discussion was sequenced for a study of T-cell memory formation after mild COVID-19 (dated by TCRdb to about 2021). For the wider study: TCR sequence clusters from the two donors were found to be largely donor specific. T-cell clones expanding and contracting after mild COVID-19 in a couple of donors were tracked by longitudinal TCRalpha and TCRbeta repertoire sequencing. The cohort comprised two young, previously healthy adult volunteers, one female and one male. Results the study describes overall, beyond this receptor: Some responding clones were found in pre-infection memory, which suggests that pre-existing cross-reactive memory T cells took part in the SARS-CoV-2 response. Contracting CD4+ clones were located mainly in the CM and EM memory subsets, whereas CD8+ clones were found to be enriched in EMRA. SARS-CoV-2 specificity was not confirmed for the second-wave clones peaking on day 37. Balanced CD4/CD8 phenotypes were observed for clones contracting from day 15 to 85, whereas a bias towards CD4+ was observed for a second wave of clones expanding from day 15 to 37. The study covered only two mild cases, and larger cohorts including severe cases with pre-infection samples were considered necessary.

As concerns this clonotype: Its cognate antigen has yet to be identified. Base-call qualities are not available, and no considerably larger clone is one nucleotide away.

PBMCs were isolated by Ficoll-Paque density gradient centrifugation. The data were produced on an Illumina NovaSeq 6000. TCRalpha and TCRbeta cDNA libraries were constructed by 5'RACE with constant-segment primers, with sample barcodes and unique molecular identifiers being introduced. RNA was extracted from every sample with Trizol reagent. Amplification of the libraries took two PCR steps, and the second step added a second sample barcode plus Illumina TruSeq adapters. Sequencing of libraries was performed on an Illumina NovaSeq with 2 x 150 bp paired-end reads. The study's own analysis went as follows. With migec v1.2.7, reads were demultiplexed and then collapsed into UMI-guided consensus sequences. Using mixcr v2.1.11, UMI consensuses were aligned to TRA and TRB V and J templates and then assembled into clonotypes. A clonotype was counted as expanded or contracted only when both edgeR and NoisET called the clonotype significant, with the noise models trained on biological replicates. For edgeR calls, the thresholds were a false discovery rate-adjusted p below 0.01 and a log2 fold-change of 1. PCA with hierarchical clustering of max-normalized trajectories of the 1000 most abundant clonotypes was used as exploratory dynamics analysis. The CD4 or CD8 phenotype of responding clones was assigned using the separately sequenced CD4+ and CD8+ repertoires. The public reads were quality trimmed at Q25 with fastp and then assembled into clones with MiXCR by TCRdb, keeping productive beta chains. Here each entry gathers all rows of one CDR3 protein and keeps the most common genes and DNA. For this entry, the V and J calls and clone size follow TCRdb and not the study's own pipeline. The sample table lists 400,000 to 550,000 distinct CDR3 sequences, about 23% of them with a count of one. Clones ranked in the top ten supply approximately 12% of the sample.

The CDR3 measures 15 amino acids from cysteine to phenylalanine. The read is trimmed to its CDR3 DNA, 45 bases read in frame from base 1. From a lookup of the germline V gene, CDR1 and CDR2 are KGHDR and SFDVKD. Relative to germline, V is missing 6 bases and J is missing 4 bases, with 6 bases of the junction outside any gene match. The chain employs TRBV24-1 and TRBJ1-1, with TRBD1 matching 11 junction bases. The TCR sequence derives from an adult woman who had mild COVID-19 (a few samples of this study predate the infection). The sample titles of this study are shuffled in the database, so cell type and time point are left out; the donor was told from shared clones. The sequenced sample consisted of PBMCs or a T cell subset sorted from them (not recorded which). The CDR3 protein is CATSSSGTGGTEAFF. The nucleotides are TGTGCCACCAGTTCCTCCGGGACAGGGGGCACTGAAGCTTTCTTT.